Listed below are T cell receptor beta chains from one sample, sequenced in a study of CD8+ T cells in alopecia areata. Generated by immunoSEQ multiplex PCR, the TCRdb table keeps only in-frame clones and is missing some. This sample has more than 200,000 clones, with around three fifths found just once. Sample: CD4+ T cells sorted from blood, taken at week 4, from a patient treated with tofacitinib. The origin of the receptors is a human donor with alopecia areata. CDR3s include the opening cysteine and the closing phenylalanine or tryptophan. The D gene is left open where the match is weak. Clone size is stated in some rows and not others, as once, few, many or a class when expanded.

d_gene: -; abundance: -; j_gene: TRBJ1-5; v_gene: TRBV6-5; CDR3aa: CASSARGGQPQHF; CDR3nt: TGTGCCAGCAGTGCTAGAGGGGGGCAGCCCCAGCATTTT
d_gene: -; abundance: -; j_gene: TRBJ2-7; v_gene: TRBV7-2; CDR3aa: CASSLPLMIERQYF; CDR3nt: TGTGCCAGCAGCTTGCCCTTAATGATAGAAAGGCAGTACTTC
d_gene: -; abundance: -; j_gene: TRBJ1-1; v_gene: TRBV25-1; CDR3aa: CASSRETNTEAFF; CDR3nt: TGTGCCAGCAGCAGAGAGACGAACACTGAAGCTTTCTTT
d_gene: -; abundance: few; j_gene: TRBJ2-1; v_gene: TRBV19; CDR3aa: CASSRGNYNEQFF; CDR3nt: TGTGCCAGTAGTCGCGGGAACTACAATGAGCAGTTCTTC
d_gene: -; abundance: few; j_gene: TRBJ1-5; v_gene: TRBV30; CDR3aa: CAWSGRWGKGQPQHF; CDR3nt: TGTGCCTGGAGTGGACGGTGGGGCAAGGGGCAGCCCCAGCATTTT
d_gene: TRBD1; abundance: -; j_gene: TRBJ1-1; v_gene: TRBV10-3; CDR3aa: CATATGRGEAFF; CDR3nt: TGTGCCACTGCGACAGGGCGGGGTGAAGCTTTCTTT
d_gene: -; abundance: -; j_gene: TRBJ1-1; v_gene: TRBV18; CDR3aa: CASSSIGPSETEAFF; CDR3nt: TGTGCCAGCTCAAGCATCGGGCCCTCGGAGACTGAAGCTTTCTTT
d_gene: -; abundance: -; j_gene: TRBJ1-2; v_gene: TRBV15; CDR3aa: CATSRKIGLAVSGYTF; CDR3nt: TGTGCCACCAGCAGGAAAATTGGGTTGGCAGTAAGTGGCTACACCTTC
d_gene: TRBD1; abundance: -; j_gene: TRBJ2-1; v_gene: TRBV28; CDR3aa: CASSSSGQGPYNEQFF; CDR3nt: TGTGCCAGCAGTTCGTCCGGACAGGGACCATACAATGAGCAGTTCTTC
d_gene: -; abundance: -; j_gene: TRBJ2-2; v_gene: TRBV4-3; CDR3aa: CASSQAVSGAGELFF; CDR3nt: TGCGCCAGCAGCCAAGCGGTATCAGGGGCCGGGGAGCTGTTTTTT
d_gene: -; abundance: -; j_gene: TRBJ2-3; v_gene: TRBV2; CDR3aa: CARGTSRGDTQYF; CDR3nt: TGTGCCAGAGGGACGTCCCGCGGGGATACGCAGTATTTT
d_gene: -; abundance: -; j_gene: TRBJ2-7; v_gene: TRBV2; CDR3aa: CASARETSYEQYF; CDR3nt: TGTGCCAGTGCCCGGGAGACCTCCTACGAGCAGTACTTC
d_gene: -; abundance: -; j_gene: TRBJ1-1; v_gene: TRBV29-1; CDR3aa: CSAPGGGTEAFF; CDR3nt: TGCAGCGCCCCGGGGGGTGGCACTGAAGCTTTCTTT
d_gene: -; abundance: -; j_gene: TRBJ2-3; v_gene: TRBV29-1; CDR3aa: CSVASTDTQYF; CDR3nt: TGCAGCGTTGCTAGCACAGATACGCAGTATTTT
d_gene: TRBD2; abundance: few; j_gene: TRBJ2-1; v_gene: TRBV11-2; CDR3aa: CASSSGTSGGLRGNEQFF; CDR3nt: TGTGCCAGCAGCTCTGGGACTAGCGGGGGCCTCCGAGGGAATGAGCAGTTCTTC
d_gene: TRBD1; abundance: few; j_gene: TRBJ1-6; v_gene: TRBV5-1; CDR3aa: CASSGTGGSAPNSPLHF; CDR3nt: TGCGCCAGTTCCGGGACAGGGGGTTCTGCCCCTAATTCACCCCTCCACTTT
d_gene: -; abundance: once; j_gene: TRBJ2-3; v_gene: TRBV29-1; CDR3aa: CSVEDSFSARGSTDTQYF; CDR3nt: TGCAGCGTTGAAGACAGTTTTTCCGCGAGGGGTAGCACAGATACGCAGTATTTT
d_gene: TRBD1; abundance: -; j_gene: TRBJ2-7; v_gene: TRBV4-3; CDR3aa: CASSRTGTGSEQYF; CDR3nt: TGCGCCAGCAGCCGCACCGGGACAGGGTCCGAGCAGTACTTC
d_gene: TRBD1; abundance: -; j_gene: TRBJ2-7; v_gene: TRBV18; CDR3aa: CASSPPSTGLAQYF; CDR3nt: TGTGCCAGCTCACCTCCCTCGACAGGGCTGGCGCAGTACTTC
d_gene: TRBD1; abundance: -; j_gene: TRBJ2-7; v_gene: TRBV5-6; CDR3aa: CASSWDSEQYF; CDR3nt: TGTGCCAGCAGCTGGGACAGCGAGCAGTACTTC
d_gene: -; abundance: few; j_gene: TRBJ2-2; v_gene: TRBV4-2; CDR3aa: CASSQVGRAGELFF; CDR3nt: TGTGCCAGCAGCCAAGTCGGCAGGGCCGGGGAGCTGTTTTTT
d_gene: -; abundance: -; j_gene: TRBJ2-7; v_gene: TRBV30; CDR3aa: CAWSAGRASPSYEQYF; CDR3nt: TGTGCCTGGAGTGCGGGCAGGGCCTCGCCCTCCTACGAGCAGTACTTC
d_gene: -; abundance: -; j_gene: TRBJ2-2; v_gene: TRBV6-5; CDR3aa: CASSYSRAGELFF; CDR3nt: TGTGCCAGCAGTTACTCGCGAGCCGGGGAGCTGTTTTTT
d_gene: -; abundance: -; j_gene: TRBJ2-3; v_gene: TRBV4-2; CDR3aa: CASSQDGSSSYFTDTQYF; CDR3nt: TGTGCCAGCAGCCAAGACGGCTCTAGCAGTTATTTCACAGATACGCAGTATTTT
d_gene: -; abundance: -; j_gene: TRBJ1-4; v_gene: TRBV2; CDR3aa: CATWSGREKLFF; CDR3nt: TGTGCCACCTGGAGCGGAAGGGAAAAACTGTTTTTT
d_gene: TRBD2; abundance: -; j_gene: TRBJ2-5; v_gene: TRBV7-9; CDR3aa: CASSLRGGRDETQYF; CDR3nt: TGTGCCAGCAGCTTACGCGGGGGAAGGGATGAGACCCAGTACTTC
d_gene: -; abundance: many; j_gene: TRBJ2-7; v_gene: TRBV25-1; CDR3aa: CASSAGPGEQYF; CDR3nt: TGTGCCAGCTCAGCAGGGCCTGGCGAGCAGTACTTC